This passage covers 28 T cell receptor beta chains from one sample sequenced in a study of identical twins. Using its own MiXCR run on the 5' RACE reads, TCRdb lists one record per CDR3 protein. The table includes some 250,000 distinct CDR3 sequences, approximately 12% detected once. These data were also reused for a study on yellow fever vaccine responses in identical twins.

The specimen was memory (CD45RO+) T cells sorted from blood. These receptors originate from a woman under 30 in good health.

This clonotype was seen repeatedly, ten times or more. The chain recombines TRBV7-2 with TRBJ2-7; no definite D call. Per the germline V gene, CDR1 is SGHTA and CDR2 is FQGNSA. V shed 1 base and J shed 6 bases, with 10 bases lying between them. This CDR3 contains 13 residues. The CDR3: CASSLDGIGEQYF. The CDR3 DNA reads TGTGCCAGCAGCTTAGATGGGATTGGCGAGCAGTACTTC. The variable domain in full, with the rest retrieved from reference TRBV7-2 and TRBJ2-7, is GAGVSQSPSNKVTEKGKDVELRCDPISGHTALYWYRQSLGQGLEFLIYFQGNSAPDKSGLPSDRFSAERTGGSVSTLTIQRTQQEDSAVYLCASSLDGIGEQYFGPGTRLTVT.

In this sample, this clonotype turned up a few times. The CDR3 sequence: CASSPGGGIYEQYF. CDR3 nucleotides: TGTGCCAGCTCACCTGGCGGGGGCATCTACGAGCAGTACTTC. V gene TRBV18 combines with J gene TRBJ2-7; D possibly corresponds to TRBD2 (7 bases). The CDR3 spans 14 residues. CDR1 and CDR2 from the germline V gene are KGHSH and LQKENI. V lost 3 bases to trimming and J lost 3 bases, with 12 bases between them.

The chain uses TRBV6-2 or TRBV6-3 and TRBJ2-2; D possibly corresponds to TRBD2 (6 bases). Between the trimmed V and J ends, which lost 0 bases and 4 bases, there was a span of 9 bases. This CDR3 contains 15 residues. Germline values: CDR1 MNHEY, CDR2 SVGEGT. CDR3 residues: CASSYSRRGTGELFF. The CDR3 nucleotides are TGTGCCAGCAGTTACTCGCGGCGGGGCACCGGGGAGCTGTTTTTT.

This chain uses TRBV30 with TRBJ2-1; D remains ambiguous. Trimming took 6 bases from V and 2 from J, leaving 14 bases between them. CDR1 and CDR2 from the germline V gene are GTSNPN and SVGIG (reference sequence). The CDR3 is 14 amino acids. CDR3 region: CACYRASAYNEQFF. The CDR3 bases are TGTGCCTGTTATCGGGCGTCTGCCTACAATGAGCAGTTCTTC.

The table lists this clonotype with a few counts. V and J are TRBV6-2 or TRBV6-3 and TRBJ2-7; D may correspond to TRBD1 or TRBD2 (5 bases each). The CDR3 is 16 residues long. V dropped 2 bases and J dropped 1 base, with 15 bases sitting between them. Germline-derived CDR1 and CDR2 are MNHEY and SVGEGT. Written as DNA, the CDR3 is TGTGCCAGCAGTTACCCGGGGCAGCTTATATCCTACGAGCAGTACTTC. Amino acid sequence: CASSYPGQLISYEQYF.

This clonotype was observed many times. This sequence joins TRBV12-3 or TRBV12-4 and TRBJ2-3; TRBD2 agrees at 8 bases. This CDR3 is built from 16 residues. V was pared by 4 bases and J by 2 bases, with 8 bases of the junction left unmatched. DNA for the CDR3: TGTGCCAGCAGTTCAGCGGGAGCGGGGCTCACAGATACGCAGTATTTT. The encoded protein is CASSSAGAGLTDTQYF.

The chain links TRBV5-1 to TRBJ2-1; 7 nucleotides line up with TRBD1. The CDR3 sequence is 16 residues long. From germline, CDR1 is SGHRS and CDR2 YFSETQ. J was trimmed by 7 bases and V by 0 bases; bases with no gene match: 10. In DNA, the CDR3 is TGCGCCAGCAGCTTGGATCTGAGACAGGGTAAGAATGAGCAGTTCTTC. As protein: CASSLDLRQGKNEQFF.

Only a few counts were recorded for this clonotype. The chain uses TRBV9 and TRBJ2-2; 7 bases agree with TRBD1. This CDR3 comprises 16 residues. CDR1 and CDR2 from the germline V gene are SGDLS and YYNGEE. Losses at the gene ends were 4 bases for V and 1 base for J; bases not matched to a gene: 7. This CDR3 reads CASSLKTGRNTGELFF. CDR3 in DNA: TGTGCCAGCAGCCTAAAGACAGGGAGGAACACCGGGGAGCTGTTTTTT.

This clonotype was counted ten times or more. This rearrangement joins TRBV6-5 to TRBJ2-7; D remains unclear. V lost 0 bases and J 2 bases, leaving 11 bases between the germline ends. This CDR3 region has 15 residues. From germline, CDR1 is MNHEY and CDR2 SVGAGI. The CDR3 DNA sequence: TGTGCCAGCAGTTACTCGACCATACCCACCTACGAGCAGTACTTC. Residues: CASSYSTIPTYEQYF.

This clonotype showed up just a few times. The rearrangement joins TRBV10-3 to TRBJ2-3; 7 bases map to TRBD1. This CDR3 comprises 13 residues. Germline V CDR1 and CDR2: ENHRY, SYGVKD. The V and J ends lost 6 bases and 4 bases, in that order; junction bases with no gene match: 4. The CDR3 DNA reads TGTGCCATCAGACAGGGGATCTCAGATACGCAGTATTTT. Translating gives CAIRQGISDTQYF.

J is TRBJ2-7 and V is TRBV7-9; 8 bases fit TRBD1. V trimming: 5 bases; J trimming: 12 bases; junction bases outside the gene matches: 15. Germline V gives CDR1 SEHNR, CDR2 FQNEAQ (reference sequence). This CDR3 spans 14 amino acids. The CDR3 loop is CASSAHTPGQDPYF. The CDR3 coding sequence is TGTGCCAGCAGCGCACATACACCGGGACAGGATCCGTACTTC.

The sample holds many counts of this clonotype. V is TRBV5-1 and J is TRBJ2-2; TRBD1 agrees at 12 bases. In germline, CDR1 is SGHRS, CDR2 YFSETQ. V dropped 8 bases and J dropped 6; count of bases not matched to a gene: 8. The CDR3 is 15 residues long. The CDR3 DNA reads TGCGCCAGTAACGCCGGGACAGGGGGCCCCGGGGAGCTGTTTTTT. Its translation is CASNAGTGGPGELFF.

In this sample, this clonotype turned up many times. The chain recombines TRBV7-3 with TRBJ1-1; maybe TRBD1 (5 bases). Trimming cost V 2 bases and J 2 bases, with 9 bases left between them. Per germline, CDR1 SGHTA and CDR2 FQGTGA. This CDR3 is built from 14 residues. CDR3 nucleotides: TGTGCCAGCAGCTTATCCGGACACAACACTGAAGCTTTCTTT. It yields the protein CASSLSGHNTEAFF.

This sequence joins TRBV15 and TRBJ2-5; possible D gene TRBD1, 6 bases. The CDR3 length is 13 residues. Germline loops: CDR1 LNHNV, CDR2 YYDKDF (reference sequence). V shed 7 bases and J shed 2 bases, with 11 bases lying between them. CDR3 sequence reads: CATTIGGQETQYF. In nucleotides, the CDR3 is TGTGCCACCACGATAGGGGGTCAAGAGACCCAGTACTTC.

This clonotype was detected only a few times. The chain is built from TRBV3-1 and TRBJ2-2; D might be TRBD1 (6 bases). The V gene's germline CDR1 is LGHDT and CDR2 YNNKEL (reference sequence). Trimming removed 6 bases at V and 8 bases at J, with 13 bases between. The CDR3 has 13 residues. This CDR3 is CASSWTEDGELFF. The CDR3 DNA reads TGTGCCAGCAGTTGGACAGAGGATGGGGAGCTGTTTTTT.

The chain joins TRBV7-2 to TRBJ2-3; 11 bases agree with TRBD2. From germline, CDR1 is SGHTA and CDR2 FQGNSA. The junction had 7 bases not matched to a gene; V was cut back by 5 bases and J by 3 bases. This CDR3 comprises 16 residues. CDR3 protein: CASSPMTSGITDTQYF. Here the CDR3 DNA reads TGTGCCAGCAGCCCGATGACTAGCGGGATTACAGATACGCAGTATTTT.

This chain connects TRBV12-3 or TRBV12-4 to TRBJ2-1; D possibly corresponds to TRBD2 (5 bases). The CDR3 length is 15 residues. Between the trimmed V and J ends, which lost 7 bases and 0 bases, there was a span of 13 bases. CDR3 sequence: CASTISGSSYNEQFF. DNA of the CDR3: TGTGCCAGCACCATAAGCGGAAGCTCCTACAATGAGCAGTTCTTC.

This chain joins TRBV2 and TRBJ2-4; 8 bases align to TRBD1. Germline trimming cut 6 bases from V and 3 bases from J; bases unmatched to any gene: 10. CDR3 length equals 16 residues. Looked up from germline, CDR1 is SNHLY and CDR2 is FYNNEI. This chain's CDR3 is CASRGPGTGFKNIQYF. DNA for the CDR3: TGTGCCAGCAGGGGTCCCGGGACAGGTTTCAAAAACATTCAGTACTTC.

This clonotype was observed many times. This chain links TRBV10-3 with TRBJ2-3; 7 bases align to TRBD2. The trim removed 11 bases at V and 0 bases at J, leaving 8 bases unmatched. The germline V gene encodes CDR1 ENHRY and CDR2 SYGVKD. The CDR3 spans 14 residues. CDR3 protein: CALSAGLSTDTQYF. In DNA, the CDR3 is TGTGCCCTCTCCGCGGGACTAAGCACAGATACGCAGTATTTT.

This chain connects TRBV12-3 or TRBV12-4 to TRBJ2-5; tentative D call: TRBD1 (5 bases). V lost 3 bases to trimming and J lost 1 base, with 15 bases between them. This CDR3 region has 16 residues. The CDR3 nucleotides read TGTGCCAGCAGTTTCCTTTTGGGTCAGGGCCAAGAGACCCAGTACTTC. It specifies CASSFLLGQGQETQYF.

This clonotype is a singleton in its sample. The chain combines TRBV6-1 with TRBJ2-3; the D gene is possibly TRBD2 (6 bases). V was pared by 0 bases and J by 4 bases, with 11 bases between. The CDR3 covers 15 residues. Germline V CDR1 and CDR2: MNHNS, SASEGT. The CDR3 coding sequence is TGTGCCAGCAGTGAAGCAGCGGGTAGCTCAGATACGCAGTATTTT. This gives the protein CASSEAAGSSDTQYF.

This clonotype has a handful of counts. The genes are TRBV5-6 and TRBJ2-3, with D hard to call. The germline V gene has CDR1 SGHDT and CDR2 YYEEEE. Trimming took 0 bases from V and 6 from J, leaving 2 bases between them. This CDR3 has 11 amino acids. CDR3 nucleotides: TGTGCCAGCAGCTTGGATGATACGCAGTATTTT. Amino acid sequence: CASSLDDTQYF.

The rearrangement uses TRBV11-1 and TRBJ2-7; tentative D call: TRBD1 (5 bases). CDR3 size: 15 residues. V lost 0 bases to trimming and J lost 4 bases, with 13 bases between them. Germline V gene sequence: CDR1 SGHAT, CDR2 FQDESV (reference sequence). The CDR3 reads CASSLAPVTVYEQYF. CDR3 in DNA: TGTGCCAGCAGCTTAGCGCCAGTGACAGTTTACGAGCAGTACTTC. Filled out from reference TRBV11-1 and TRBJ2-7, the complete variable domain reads EAEVAQSPRYKITEKSQAVAFWCDPISGHATLYWYRQILGQGPELLVQFQDESVVDDSQLPKDRFSAERLKGVDSTLKIQPAELGDSAMYLCASSLAPVTVYEQYFGPGTRLTVT.

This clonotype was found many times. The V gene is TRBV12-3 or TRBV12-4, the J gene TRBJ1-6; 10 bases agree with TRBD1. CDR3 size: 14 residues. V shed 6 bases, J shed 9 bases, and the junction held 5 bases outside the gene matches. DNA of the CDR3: TGTGCCAGCAGGTCTGGGACAGGGGTTTCACCCCTCCACTTT. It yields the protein CASRSGTGVSPLHF.

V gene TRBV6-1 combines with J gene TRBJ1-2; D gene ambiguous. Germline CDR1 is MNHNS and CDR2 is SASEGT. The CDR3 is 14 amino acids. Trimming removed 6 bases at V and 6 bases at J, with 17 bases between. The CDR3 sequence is CASSDNEGRHGYTF. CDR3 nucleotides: TGTGCCAGCAGCGACAATGAAGGGAGGCATGGCTACACCTTC.

DNA for the CDR3: TGTGCCAGCAGTGTACTAGCGGGAAGCACAGATACGCAGTATTTT. Its protein is CASSVLAGSTDTQYF. The chain links TRBV6-4 to TRBJ2-3, with TRBD2 matching over 10 bases. The germline V gene has CDR1 MRHNA and CDR2 SNTAGT. The CDR3 contains 15 residues. J lost 0 bases, V lost 4 bases, and 1 base had no gene match.

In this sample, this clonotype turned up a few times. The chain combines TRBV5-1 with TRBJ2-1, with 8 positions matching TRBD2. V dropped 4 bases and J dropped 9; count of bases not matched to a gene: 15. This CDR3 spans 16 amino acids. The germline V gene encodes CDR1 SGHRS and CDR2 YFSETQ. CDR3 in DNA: TGCGCCAGCAGCCCAAATACCCAGCGGGAGTTCAGTGAGCAGTTCTTC. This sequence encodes CASSPNTQREFSEQFF.

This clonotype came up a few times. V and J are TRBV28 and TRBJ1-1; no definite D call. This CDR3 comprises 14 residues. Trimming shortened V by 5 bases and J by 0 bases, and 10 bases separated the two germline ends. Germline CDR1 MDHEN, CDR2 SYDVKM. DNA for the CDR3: TGTGCCAGCAGTCCCCCAAGGCTGAACACTGAAGCTTTCTTT. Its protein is CASSPPRLNTEAFF. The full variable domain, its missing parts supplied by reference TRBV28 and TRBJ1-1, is DVKVTQSSRYLVKRTGEKVFLECVQDMDHENMFWYRQDPGLGLRLIYFSYDVKMKEKGDIPEGYSVSREKKERFSLILESASTNQTSMYLCASSPPRLNTEAFFGQGTRLTVV.